Listed here are 21 T cell receptor beta chains from one sample, sequenced in a study of blood T cell repertoires in COVID-19. Some clones are missing from TCRdb's copy, which holds only in-frame ones; the method was immunoSEQ multiplex PCR. The data hold roughly 230,000 clones, with roughly 83% observed a single time. The sequencing input was peripheral blood. These receptors were taken from a woman between 50 and 59 years old with acute or convalescent COVID-19.

Remarks on this clone: Other DNA sequences in this specimen translate into the identical CDR3. V and J are TRBV7-2 and TRBJ2-2; a possible D gene is TRBD2 (5 bases). The CDR3 is made up of 15 amino acids. Germline CDR1 is SGHTA and CDR2 is FQGNSA. Between the trimmed V and J ends, which lost 1 base and 1 base, there was a span of 7 bases. The CDR3 loop reads CASSLGAGNTGELFF. In DNA, the CDR3 is TGTGCCAGCAGCTTAGGGGCGGGGAACACCGGGGAGCTGTTTTTT.

The V call is TRBV4-1, the J call TRBJ1-1; 8 nucleotides line up with TRBD1. Germline trimming cut 2 bases from V and 1 base from J; bases unmatched to any gene: 0. Germline CDR1 is MGHRA and CDR2 is YSYEKL. The CDR3 covers 14 residues. The CDR3: CASSQTGGNTEAFF. The CDR3 DNA follows: TGCGCCAGCAGCCAAACAGGGGGGAACACTGAAGCTTTCTTT.

The rearrangement uses TRBV6-5 and TRBJ2-5, with a weak D call TRBD2 (5 bases). V was pared by 9 bases and J by 5 bases, with 13 bases between. Per germline, CDR1 MNHEY and CDR2 SVGAGI. This CDR3 contains 12 residues. The CDR3 sequence: CASGWERETQYF. The CDR3 DNA reads TGTGCCAGTGGATGGGAGAGGGAGACCCAGTACTTC.

The table lists this clone with a few counts. V is TRBV4-3 and J is TRBJ1-1; TRBD1 aligns across 8 bases. The CDR3 is 15 amino acids. CDR1 and CDR2 (germline): LGHNA, YSLEER. The V segment lost 4 bases and the J segment 4 bases; nucleotides outside the gene matches: 8. DNA of the CDR3: TGCGCCAGCAGCCCCCGACAGGGGATGGGCACTGAAGCTTTCTTT. It is translated as CASSPRQGMGTEAFF.

This clone was detected only once. The same CDR3 is also encoded by other DNA sequences in this sample. The rearrangement uses TRBV27 and TRBJ2-2, with D unclear. Germline V gene sequence: CDR1 MNHEY, CDR2 SMNVEV (reference sequence). The CDR3 runs to 12 residues. Deletions cut 2 bases from V and 5 bases from J, with 3 bases between. CDR3 sequence: CASSLRTGELFF. For the CDR3, the DNA is TGTGCCAGCAGTTTACGGACCGGGGAGCTGTTTTTT.

V gene TRBV10-3 combines with J gene TRBJ1-2; D may be TRBD1 (5 bases). Between the trimmed V and J ends, which lost 8 bases and 8 bases, there was a span of 12 bases. CDR1 is ENHRY, CDR2 SYGVKD, per germline. There are 11 residues in the CDR3. This CDR3 reads CAIGGGQGYTF. CDR3 in DNA: TGTGCCATCGGGGGAGGGCAAGGCTACACCTTC.

The chain employs TRBV24-1 and TRBJ1-2; a weak D match, TRBD1 (6 bases). The germline V gene has CDR1 KGHDR and CDR2 SFDVKD. The CDR3 sequence is 13 residues long. V dropped 1 base and J dropped 8 bases, with 10 bases sitting between them. The CDR3 region has the DNA TGTGCCACCAGTGATTTCCCACAGGGAGGCTACACCTTC. The encoded protein is CATSDFPQGGYTF.

The chain combines TRBV4-3 with TRBJ2-1; 14 nucleotides match TRBD2. This CDR3 comprises 16 residues. V gave up 4 bases and J gave up 8 bases; unmatched junction bases: 7. The germline gives CDR1 LGHNA, CDR2 YSLEER. The CDR3 sequence: CASSPRTSGGLYEQFF. As DNA, the CDR3 is TGCGCCAGCAGCCCGAGGACTAGCGGGGGGCTTTATGAGCAGTTCTTC.

A single count supports this clone. CDR3 sequence (DNA): TGCGCCAGCAGCCAAGATAGAAGGGGGGAGACCCAGTACTTC. Protein sequence: CASSQDRRGETQYF. The V gene is TRBV4-3, the J gene TRBJ2-5, with a tentative D call TRBD1 (6 bases). V was clipped by 0 bases and J by 5 bases, with 10 bases between them. The germline V gene has CDR1 LGHNA and CDR2 YSLEER. The CDR3 runs to 14 residues.

The chain links TRBV4-1 to TRBJ1-2, with TRBD1 as a possible D gene (5 bases). The CDR3 runs to 15 residues. Trimming pared 0 bases from V and 8 bases from J, leaving 16 bases between. CDR1 MGHRA and CDR2 YSYEKL come from the germline V gene. This CDR3 reads CASSQDWEGSGGYTF. The CDR3 region has the DNA TGCGCCAGCAGCCAAGATTGGGAGGGGAGTGGCGGCTACACCTTC.

This chain connects TRBV15 to TRBJ1-4, with 9 bases matching TRBD1. V shed 3 bases, J shed 8 bases, and the junction held 7 bases outside the gene matches. The CDR3 runs 15 residues. CDR1 is LNHNV, CDR2 YYDKDF, per germline (reference sequence). CDR3: CATSRTGTGYEKLFF. CDR3 coding DNA: TGTGCCACCAGCAGGACCGGGACAGGGTACGAAAAACTGTTTTTT.

The chain is built from TRBV4-2 and TRBJ1-1; TRBD1 is a possible D gene (5 bases). CDR3 length: 14 residues. The V end was cut by 0 bases, the J end by 10 bases, with 15 bases between. The germline V gene has CDR1 LGHNA and CDR2 YNFKEQ. The CDR3 DNA follows: TGTGCCAGCAGCCAAGAGTGGGGGGGAAGAGGAGCTTTCTTT. Its translation is CASSQEWGGRGAFF.

The chain combines TRBV4-2 with TRBJ2-3; 11 bases align to TRBD2. Germline values: CDR1 LGHNA, CDR2 YNFKEQ. The CDR3 runs to 15 residues. The J segment lost 3 bases and the V segment lost 4 bases, leaving 3 bases of the junction unmatched. The CDR3 is CASSLSGGATDTQYF. The CDR3 DNA is TGTGCCAGCAGCCTTAGCGGGGGGGCGACAGATACGCAGTATTTT.

The chain uses TRBV6-2 or TRBV6-3 and TRBJ2-2; 13 bases are shared with TRBD2. The CDR3 is made up of 18 amino acids. Germline loops: CDR1 MNHEY, CDR2 SVGEGT. The V gene end was trimmed by 3 bases and the J gene end by 0 bases; junction bases not matched to a gene: 4. CDR3 bases: TGTGCCAGCAGTTATCCGACTAGCGGGGGGCCGAACACCGGGGAGCTGTTTTTT. It specifies CASSYPTSGGPNTGELFF.

The chain combines TRBV19 with TRBJ2-5; D is possibly TRBD1 (5 bases). Germline CDR1 LNHDA, CDR2 SQIVND (reference sequence). The V gene lost 6 bases and the J gene lost 0 bases, with 8 bases spanning the gap. The CDR3 extends over 13 amino acids. The CDR3 loop reads CASRETDQETQYF. In DNA form, the CDR3 reads TGTGCCAGTAGGGAGACAGACCAAGAGACCCAGTACTTC.

V usage is TRBV24-1 and J usage is TRBJ1-3; no firm D call. CDR3 length: 15 amino acids. CDR1 is KGHDR and CDR2 is SFDVKD in the germline V gene. The V end lost 0 bases, the J end lost 0 bases, and 5 bases lay between the germline ends. In DNA, the CDR3 is TGTGCCACCAGTGATTTGACAGCCTCTGGAAACACCATATATTTT. Translation gives CATSDLTASGNTIYF.

V is TRBV15 and J is TRBJ1-2; 7 bases map to TRBD1. The CDR3 covers 11 residues. Germline CDR1 reads LNHNV; CDR2 reads YYDKDF (reference sequence). V lost 11 bases and J lost 8; bases outside the gene matches: 8. The CDR3 sequence is CAAGQDRGYTF. As DNA, the CDR3 is TGTGCCGCCGGACAGGATCGAGGCTACACCTTC.

Here the CDR3 reads CASSTDRGAQHF. In nucleotides, the CDR3 is TGTGCCAGTAGTACCGACAGGGGAGCCCAGCATTTT. This chain joins TRBV19 and TRBJ1-5; 8 bases align to TRBD1. The CDR3 loop spans 12 amino acids. Trimming at V came to 4 bases and at J to 11 bases, leaving 4 bases not matched to a gene. From germline, CDR1 is LNHDA and CDR2 SQIVND (reference sequence).

This clone was observed a handful of times. The chain has TRBV12-5 and TRBJ2-7; D ambiguous. Germline V lookup: CDR1 LGHNT, CDR2 FRNRAP. Deletions cut 8 bases from V and 11 bases from J, with 22 bases between. The CDR3 runs to 13 residues. The CDR3 is CASFHRIRRLEYF. In DNA, the CDR3 is TGTGCTAGTTTTCACAGAATCAGACGATTGGAGTACTTC.

This chain connects TRBV4-1 to TRBJ1-3; tentatively, D is TRBD1 (6 bases). The CDR3 contains 16 residues. Germline V CDR1 and CDR2: MGHRA, YSYEKL. V lost 0 bases and J lost 7, with 16 bases in between. The CDR3 nucleotides read TGCGCCAGCAGCCAAGACGAGGGAACAGGGTGGAACACCATATATTTT. It encodes CASSQDEGTGWNTIYF.

The chain recombines TRBV28 with TRBJ1-2; the match to TRBD1 covers 7 bases. Unmatched junction bases numbered 5, after V lost 2 bases and J lost 8 bases. CDR3 length: 13 residues. CDR1 is MDHEN, CDR2 SYDVKM, per germline. The CDR3 loop is CASSLARDRGYTF. Written as DNA, the CDR3 is TGTGCCAGCAGTTTAGCACGGGACAGAGGCTACACCTTC.